This TCR beta chain came from a study of OX40 agonist ivuxolimab in advanced cancers. Context from the whole study: Ivuxolimab, which targeted the costimulatory receptor OX40 (CD134), was an agonistic, fully human IgG2 monoclonal antibody. The dose-escalation cohort was around 83% male with a mean age of 60 years, ranging from about 20 to 85. Patients were allowed to have had prior anti-PD-1, anti-PD-L1 or anti-CTLA-4 therapy, and around two fifths of the dose-escalation patients had been treated with checkpoint inhibitors. Partial responses occurred in three dose-escalation patients: two with cutaneous melanoma and one with hepatocellular carcinoma. The point of sequencing TCRbeta in the periphery was to test whether ivuxolimab changed TCR sequence diversity and drove clonal T-cell expansion. Intravenous ivuxolimab was administered to patients every 2 weeks at six dose levels: 0.01, 0.1, 0.3, 1.5, 3 and 10 mg/kg. Among the 52 dose-escalation patients, 19 had hepatocellular carcinoma, 15 or so melanoma, 9 renal cell carcinoma and 9 head and neck cancer. The paper describes the monotherapy dose-escalation part (N of about 50 patients) of the phase I trial of ivuxolimab. General conclusions and limits of the study: Partial responders in the 0.1-3.0 mg/kg groups had among the lowest normalized peripheral clonal expansion, especially among CD8+ T cells. After ivuxolimab, CD8+ T cells had more expanded clones than CD4+ T cells on average. Which antigens the clonally expanded peripheral T cells were specific for was not determined. At doses from 0.1 to 3.0 mg/kg, clonal expansion was seen in both CD4+ and CD8+ blood T cells between baseline and week 6. Low levels of normalized T-cell clonal expansion were also shown by some nonresponding patients.

With regard to this clone: Which antigen it targets is not known. Base qualities were left out, and no much larger clone turns up one base away.

Patients with a history of autoimmune disease or receiving systemic immunosuppression were excluded from the trial. Peripheral blood for TCR sequencing was drawn from every dose cohort at baseline, at cycle 4 day 1 and at cycle 7 day 1. Samples came from an open-label, multicenter, first-in-human phase I dose-escalation trial of ivuxolimab. Adults with locally advanced or metastatic melanoma, renal cell carcinoma, hepatocellular carcinoma or head and neck squamous cell carcinoma were enrolled in the trial. Before TCR sequencing, CD4+ T cells and CD8+ T cells were sorted from peripheral blood as separate populations. The CDR1 and CDR2 encoded by the germline V gene are SGHRS and YFSETQ. V is cut back by 2 bases and J by 3 bases, with 5 bases in the junction unmatched. Measured from the cysteine to the phenylalanine, the CDR3 is 14 residues long. The sequence is cut down to CDR3 DNA, 42 bases in frame from base 1.

Genomic DNA was extracted from sorted cells for sequencing of the TCRbeta CDR3 region. The immunoSEQ Assay was used to sequence the TCRbeta CDR3 regions. In TCRdb, the immuneACCESS table is reduced to in-frame sequences with V and J assigned. These tables do not hold every clone; where another copy was compared, an unresolved V gene accounts for under half, and the others remain unexplained. For this sample the table gives approximately 31,000 clones, of which about 90% were detected only once. 25% of the sample rests with the top ten. The receptor chain draws on TRBV5-1 and TRBJ2-7; 7 bases in the junction line up with TRBD1. The sequencing used CD4+ or CD8+ T cells sorted from blood, collected in a trial of the OX40 agonist ivuxolimab. The receptor comes from an adult with an advanced solid tumor such as melanoma, head and neck, liver or kidney cancer. The DNA is TGCGCCAGCAGCTTTAGGGGGCTTGACTACGAGCAGTACTTC. Its coded protein is CASSFRGLDYEQYF.